The T cell receptor beta chain described here comes from a study of response to subunit inactivated influenza vaccine. General study results and limits: The authors put forward the suggestion that each seasonal influenza vaccination may bring in only a limited number of new T cells.

The CDR3 has 13 residues. The germline CDR1 and CDR2 sequences are SGHTA and FQGNSA. V was shortened by 1 base and J by 9 bases, with 10 bases between the two germline ends. Each CDR3 protein is one row after TCRdb ran MiXCR on the RT-PCR reads. This table holds 590,000 or so distinct CDR3 sequences, 14% found once. This clonotype has a handful of counts. The antigen is unknown. The genes are TRBV7-2 and TRBJ2-1, with a possible D match to TRBD2 (5 bases). Sequencing was performed on PBMCs from blood, taken less than 15 days before vaccination. This sequence was found in a man over 45 who received an inactivated influenza vaccine. CDR3 DNA: TGTGCCAGCAGCTTAGGGGTCAGCGGTGAGCAGTTCTTC. It is translated as CASSLGVSGEQFF.